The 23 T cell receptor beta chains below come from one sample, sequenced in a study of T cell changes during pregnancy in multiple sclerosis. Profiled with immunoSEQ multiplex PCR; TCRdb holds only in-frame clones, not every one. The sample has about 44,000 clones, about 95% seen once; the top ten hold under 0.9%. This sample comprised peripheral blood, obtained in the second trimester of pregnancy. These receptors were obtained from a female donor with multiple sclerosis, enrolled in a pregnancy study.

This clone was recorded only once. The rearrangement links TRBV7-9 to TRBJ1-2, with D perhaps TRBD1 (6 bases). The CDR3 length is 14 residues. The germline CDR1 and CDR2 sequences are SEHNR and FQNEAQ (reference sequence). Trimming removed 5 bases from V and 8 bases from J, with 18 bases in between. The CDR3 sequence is CASSRPTGLGGYTF. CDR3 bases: TGTGCCAGCAGCCGACCGACAGGTCTTGGAGGCTACACCTTC.

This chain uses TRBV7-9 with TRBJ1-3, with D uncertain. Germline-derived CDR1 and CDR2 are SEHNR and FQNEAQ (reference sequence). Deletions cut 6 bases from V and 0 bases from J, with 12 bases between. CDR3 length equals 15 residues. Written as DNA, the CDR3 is TGTGCCAGCAGTCCCTCTTTAGCCTCTGGAAACACCATATATTTT. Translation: CASSPSLASGNTIYF. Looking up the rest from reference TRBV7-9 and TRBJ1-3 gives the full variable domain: DTGVSQNPRHKITKRGQNVTFRCDPISEHNRLYWYRQTLGQGPEFLTYFQNEAQLEKSRLLSDRFSAERPKGSFSTLEIQRTEQGDSAMYLCASSPSLASGNTIYFGEGSWLTVV.

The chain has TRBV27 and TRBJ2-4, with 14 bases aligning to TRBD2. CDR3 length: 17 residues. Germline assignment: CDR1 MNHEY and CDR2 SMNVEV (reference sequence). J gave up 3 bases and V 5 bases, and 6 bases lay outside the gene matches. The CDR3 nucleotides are TGTGCCAGCAGTGTCCGACTAGCGGGAGGGAACAAAAACATTCAGTACTTC. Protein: CASSVRLAGGNKNIQYF.

The CDR3 sequence: CASSPDRGGSGANVLTF. The CDR3 nucleotides read TGTGCCAGTAGTCCTGACAGGGGGGGGTCTGGGGCCAACGTCCTGACTTTC. V is TRBV19 and J is TRBJ2-6; 9 nucleotides line up with TRBD1. V lost 5 bases, J lost 1 base, and 6 bases stayed unmatched. Germline values: CDR1 LNHDA, CDR2 SQIVND (reference sequence). The CDR3 is 17 amino acids.

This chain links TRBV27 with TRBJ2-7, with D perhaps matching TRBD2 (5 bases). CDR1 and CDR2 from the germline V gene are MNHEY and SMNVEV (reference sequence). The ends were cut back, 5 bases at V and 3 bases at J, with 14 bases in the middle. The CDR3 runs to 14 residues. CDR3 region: CASSGPAGNYEQYF. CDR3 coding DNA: TGTGCCAGCAGTGGCCCGGCGGGCAACTACGAGCAGTACTTC.

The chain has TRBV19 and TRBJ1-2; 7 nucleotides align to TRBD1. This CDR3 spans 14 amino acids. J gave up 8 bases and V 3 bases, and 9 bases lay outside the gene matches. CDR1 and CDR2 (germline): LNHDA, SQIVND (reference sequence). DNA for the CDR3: TGTGCCAGTAGTATCGCGACAGGGTCGACGGGCTACACCTTC. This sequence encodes CASSIATGSTGYTF.

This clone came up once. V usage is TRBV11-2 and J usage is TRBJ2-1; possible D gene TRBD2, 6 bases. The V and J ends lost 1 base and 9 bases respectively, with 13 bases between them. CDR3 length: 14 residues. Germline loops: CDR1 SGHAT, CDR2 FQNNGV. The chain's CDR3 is CASSLAPSVLEQFF. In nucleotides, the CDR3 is TGTGCCAGCAGCTTAGCACCTAGCGTACTTGAGCAGTTCTTC.

The CDR3 spells CASSLNDRGLGNTIYF. The CDR3, as DNA: TGTGCCAGCAGCTTAAACGACAGGGGGCTCGGAAACACCATATATTTT. The chain uses TRBV7-2 and TRBJ1-3, with TRBD1 identical over 10 bases. The germline gives CDR1 SGHTA, CDR2 FQGNSA. The ends lost 2 bases at V and 4 bases at J; junction bases unmatched: 5. This CDR3 is 16 amino acids long.

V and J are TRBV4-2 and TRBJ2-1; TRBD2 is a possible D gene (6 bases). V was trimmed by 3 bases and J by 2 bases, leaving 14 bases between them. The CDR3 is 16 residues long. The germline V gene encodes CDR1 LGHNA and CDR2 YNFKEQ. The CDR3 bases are TGTGCCAGCAGCCAGGTTGATAGCGGACCCTACAATGAGCAGTTCTTC. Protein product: CASSQVDSGPYNEQFF.

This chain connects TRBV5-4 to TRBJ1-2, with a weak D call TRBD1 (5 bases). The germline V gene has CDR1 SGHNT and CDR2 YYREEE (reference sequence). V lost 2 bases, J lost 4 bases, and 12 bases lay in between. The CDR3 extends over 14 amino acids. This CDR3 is CASSFQDIPYGYTF. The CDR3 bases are TGTGCCAGCAGCTTCCAGGACATTCCCTATGGCTACACCTTC. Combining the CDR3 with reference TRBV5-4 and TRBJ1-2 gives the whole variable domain ETGVTQSPTHLIKTRGQQVTLRCSSQSGHNTVSWYQQALGQGPQFIFQYYREEENGRGNFPPRFSGLQFPNYSSELNVNALELDDSALYLCASSFQDIPYGYTFGSGTRLTVV.

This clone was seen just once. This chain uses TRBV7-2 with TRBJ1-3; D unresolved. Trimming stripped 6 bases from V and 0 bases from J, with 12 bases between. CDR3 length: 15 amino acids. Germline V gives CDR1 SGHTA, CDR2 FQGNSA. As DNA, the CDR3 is TGTGCCAGCAGTCCCCCCTCTATCTCTGGAAACACCATATATTTT. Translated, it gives CASSPPSISGNTIYF.

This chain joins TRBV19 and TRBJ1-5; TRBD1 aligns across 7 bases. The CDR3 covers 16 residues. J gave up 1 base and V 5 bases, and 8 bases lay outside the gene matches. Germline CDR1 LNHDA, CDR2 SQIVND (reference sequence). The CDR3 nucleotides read TGTGCCAGTAGTCCTTCGGACAGGTTGAGCAATCAGCCCCAGCATTTT. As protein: CASSPSDRLSNQPQHF.

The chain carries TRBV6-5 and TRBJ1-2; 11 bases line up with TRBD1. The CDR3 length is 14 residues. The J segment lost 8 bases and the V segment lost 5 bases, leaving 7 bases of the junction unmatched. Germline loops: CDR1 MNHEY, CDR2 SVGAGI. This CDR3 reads CASSGGTGGGGYTF. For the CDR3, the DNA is TGTGCCAGCAGTGGAGGGACAGGGGGTGGAGGCTACACCTTC.

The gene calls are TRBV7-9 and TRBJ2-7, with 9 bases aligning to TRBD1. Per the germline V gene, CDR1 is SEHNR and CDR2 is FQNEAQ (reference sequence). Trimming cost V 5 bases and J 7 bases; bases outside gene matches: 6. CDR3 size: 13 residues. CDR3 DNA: TGTGCCAGCAGCCTTCGGACAGGGGAAGAGCAGTACTTC. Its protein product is CASSLRTGEEQYF.

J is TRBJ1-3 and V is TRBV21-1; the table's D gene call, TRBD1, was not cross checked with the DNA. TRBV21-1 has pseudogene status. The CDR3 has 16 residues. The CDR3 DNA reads TGTGCCAGCAGCCCCCGGACAGATTCCTCTGGAAACACCATATATTTT. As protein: CASSPRTDSSGNTIYF.

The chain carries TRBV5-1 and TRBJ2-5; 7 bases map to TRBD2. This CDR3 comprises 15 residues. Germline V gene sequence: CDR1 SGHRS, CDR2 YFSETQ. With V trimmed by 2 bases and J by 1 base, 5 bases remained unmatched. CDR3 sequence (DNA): TGCGCCAGCAGCTTAGCTAGCGGATTCCAAGAGACCCAGTACTTC. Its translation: CASSLASGFQETQYF.

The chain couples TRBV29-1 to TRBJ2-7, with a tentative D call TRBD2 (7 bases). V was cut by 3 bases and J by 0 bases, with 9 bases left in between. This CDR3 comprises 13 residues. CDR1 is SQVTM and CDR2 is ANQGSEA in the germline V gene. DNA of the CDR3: TGCAGCGTTGAGGGAGGGGGCTCCTACGAGCAGTACTTC. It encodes CSVEGGGSYEQYF.

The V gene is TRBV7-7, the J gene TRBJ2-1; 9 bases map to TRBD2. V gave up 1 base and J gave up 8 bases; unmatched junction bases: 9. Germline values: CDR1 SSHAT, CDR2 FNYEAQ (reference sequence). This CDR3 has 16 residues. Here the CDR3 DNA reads TGTGCCAGCAGCTTAGGAGCGGGAGGTCCCTGGGATGAGCAGTTCTTC. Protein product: CASSLGAGGPWDEQFF. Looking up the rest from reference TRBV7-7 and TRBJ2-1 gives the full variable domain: GAGVSQSPRYKVTKRGQDVTLRCDPISSHATLYWYQQALGQGPEFLTYFNYEAQPDKSGLPSDRFSAERPEGSISTLTIQRTEQRDSAMYRCASSLGAGGPWDEQFFGPGTRLTVL.

The CDR3 spells CASRPTRQGRFGYTF. Written as DNA, the CDR3 is TGCGCCAGCAGACCCACGAGACAGGGCCGCTTTGGCTACACCTTC. The chain links TRBV4-1 to TRBJ1-2; 7 bases align to TRBD1. The germline V gene has CDR1 MGHRA and CDR2 YSYEKL. The J segment lost 7 bases and the V segment lost 6 bases, leaving 14 bases of the junction unmatched. The CDR3 spans 15 residues.

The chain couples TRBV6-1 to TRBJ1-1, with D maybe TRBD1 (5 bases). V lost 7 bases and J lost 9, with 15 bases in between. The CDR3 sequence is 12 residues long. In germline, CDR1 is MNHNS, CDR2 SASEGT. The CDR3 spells CASTQGGAQAFF. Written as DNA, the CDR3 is TGTGCCAGCACCCAAGGAGGGGCTCAAGCTTTCTTT.

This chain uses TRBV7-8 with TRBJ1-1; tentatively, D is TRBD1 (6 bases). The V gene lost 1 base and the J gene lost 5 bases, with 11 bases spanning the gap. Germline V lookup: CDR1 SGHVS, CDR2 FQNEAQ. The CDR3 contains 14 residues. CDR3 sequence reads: CASSLVTGRTEAFF. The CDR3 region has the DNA TGTGCCAGCAGCTTAGTTACAGGGCGAACTGAAGCTTTCTTT.

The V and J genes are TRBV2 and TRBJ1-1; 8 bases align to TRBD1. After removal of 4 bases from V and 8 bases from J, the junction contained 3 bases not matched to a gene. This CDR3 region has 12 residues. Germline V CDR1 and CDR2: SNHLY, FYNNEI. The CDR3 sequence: CASSGDRREAFF. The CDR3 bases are TGTGCCAGCAGTGGGGACAGGAGAGAAGCTTTCTTT.

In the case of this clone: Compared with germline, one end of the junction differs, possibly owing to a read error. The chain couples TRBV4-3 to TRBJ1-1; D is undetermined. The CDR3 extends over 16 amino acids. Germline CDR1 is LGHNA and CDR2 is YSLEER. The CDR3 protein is CASNQEWRSMNTEAFF. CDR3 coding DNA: TGCGCCAGCAACCAAGAATGGAGGTCCATGAACACTGAAGCTTTCTTT.